This T cell receptor (beta chain) came from a study of PD-L1 blockade in urothelial cancer. Study details: Patients previously received 0 to 3 chemotherapy regimens.

Each PCR contained spiked-in synthetic TCR analog templates. Using immunoSEQ multiplex PCR, the repertoire was profiled, and TCRdb retains in-frame clones only, with some absent. The sample holds tens of thousands of clones, about 85% seen once. The time point was: peripheral blood 6 weeks after treatment start. The germline CDR1 and CDR2 sequences are SNHLY and FYNNEI. Trimming shortened V by 10 bases and J by 6 bases, and 27 bases separated the two germline ends. There are 16 residues in the CDR3. The sequencing used PBMCs, collected around atezolizumab (anti-PD-L1) treatment. V and J are TRBV2 and TRBJ1-1; D ambiguous. The clonotype was recovered from a man over 45 with urothelial cancer. CDR3 coding DNA: TGTGCCAATACTCTACGCCCGGGGTCGTTAATAGCTGAAGCTTTCTTT. Translating gives CANTLRPGSLIAEAFF.